The clone carrying this TCR beta chain has only a few counts. Its antigen remains unidentified. Profiling relied on immunoSEQ multiplex PCR, and the TCRdb table lists in-frame clones only, not all of them. The sample has 10,000 to 15,000 clones; about three fifths are singletons. The sample belongs to a study of T cells in tumors after PD-1 blockade. Overall study results and limits: Expanded exhausted CD8+ clones after therapy were mostly novel clonotypes. Peripheral recruitment is suggested, as some novel exhausted tumor clones were in pre-treatment blood.

The germline gives CDR1 LNHDA, CDR2 SQIVND (reference sequence). There are 14 residues in the CDR3. Unmatched junction bases numbered 10, after V lost 8 bases and J lost 5 bases. The receptor was isolated from a human donor with cutaneous squamous cell carcinoma. The starting material was tumor tissue, obtained before anti-PD-1 treatment. The chain combines TRBV19 with TRBJ1-1; 8 bases map to TRBD1. CDR3 DNA: TGTGCCAGTTCCGGTAGGGACAGGTGGACTGAAGCTTTCTTT. Translated, it gives CASSGRDRWTEAFF.